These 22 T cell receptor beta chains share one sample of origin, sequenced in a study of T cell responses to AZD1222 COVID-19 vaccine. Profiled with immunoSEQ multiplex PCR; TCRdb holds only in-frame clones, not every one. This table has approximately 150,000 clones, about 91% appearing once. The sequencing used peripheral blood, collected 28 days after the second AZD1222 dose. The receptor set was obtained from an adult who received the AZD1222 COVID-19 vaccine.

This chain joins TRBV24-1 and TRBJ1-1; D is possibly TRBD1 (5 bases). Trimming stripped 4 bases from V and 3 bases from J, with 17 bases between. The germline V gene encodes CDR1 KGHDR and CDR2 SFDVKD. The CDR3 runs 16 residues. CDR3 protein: CATSDARQGPDTEAFF. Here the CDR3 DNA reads TGTGCCACCAGTGACGCGAGGCAGGGTCCGGACACTGAAGCTTTCTTT.

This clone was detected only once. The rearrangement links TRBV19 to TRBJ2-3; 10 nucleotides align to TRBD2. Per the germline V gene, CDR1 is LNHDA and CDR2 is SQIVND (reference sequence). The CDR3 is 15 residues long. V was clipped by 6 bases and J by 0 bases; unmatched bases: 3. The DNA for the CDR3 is TGTGCCAGTAGGGTTAGCGGGGGGAGCACAGATACGCAGTATTTT. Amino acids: CASRVSGGSTDTQYF.

Here the CDR3 reads CASSYTATSTDTQYF. DNA for the CDR3: TGTGCCAGCAGTTATACGGCGACTAGCACAGATACGCAGTATTTT. The rearrangement joins TRBV6-2 or TRBV6-3 to TRBJ2-3; D is ambiguous. Germline V lookup: CDR1 MNHEY, CDR2 SVGEGT. CDR3 length equals 15 residues. The V end lost 3 bases, the J end lost 0 bases, and 10 bases lay between the germline ends.

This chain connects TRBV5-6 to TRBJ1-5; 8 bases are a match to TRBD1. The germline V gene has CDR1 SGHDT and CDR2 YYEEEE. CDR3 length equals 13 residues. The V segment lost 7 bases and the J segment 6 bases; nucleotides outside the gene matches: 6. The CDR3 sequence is CASGTGGSQPQHF. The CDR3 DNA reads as TGTGCCAGCGGAACAGGGGGAAGTCAGCCCCAGCATTTT.

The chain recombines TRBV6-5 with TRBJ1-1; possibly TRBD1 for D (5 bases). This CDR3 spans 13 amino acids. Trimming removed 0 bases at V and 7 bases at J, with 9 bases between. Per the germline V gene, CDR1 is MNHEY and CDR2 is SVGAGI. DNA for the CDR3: TGTGCCAGCAGTTACTCGGGACTTTATGAAGCTTTCTTT. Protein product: CASSYSGLYEAFF.

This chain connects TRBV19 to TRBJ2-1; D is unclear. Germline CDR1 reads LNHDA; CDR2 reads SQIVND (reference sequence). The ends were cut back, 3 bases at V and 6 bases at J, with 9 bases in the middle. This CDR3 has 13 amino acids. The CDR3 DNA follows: TGTGCCAGTAGTATCCGGGCCGCCAATGAGCAGTTCTTC. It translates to CASSIRAANEQFF.

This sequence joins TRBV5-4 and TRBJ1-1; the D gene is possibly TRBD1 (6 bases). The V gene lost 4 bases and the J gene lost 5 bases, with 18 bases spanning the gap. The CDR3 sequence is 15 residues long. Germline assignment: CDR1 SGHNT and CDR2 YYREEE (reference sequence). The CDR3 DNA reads TGTGCCAGCAGCCTCAGGGGAACCCTCGGGACTGAAGCTTTCTTT. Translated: CASSLRGTLGTEAFF.

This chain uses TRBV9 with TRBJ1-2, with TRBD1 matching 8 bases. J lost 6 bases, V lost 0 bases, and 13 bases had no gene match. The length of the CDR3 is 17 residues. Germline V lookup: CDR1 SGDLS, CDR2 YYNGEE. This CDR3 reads CASSVVGGTGGADGYTF. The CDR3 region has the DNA TGTGCCAGCAGCGTAGTGGGGGGCACAGGGGGAGCCGATGGCTACACCTTC.

CDR3 protein: CASSIGQRQSNTEAFF. As DNA, the CDR3 is TGTGCCAGTAGTATAGGCCAACGACAGTCGAACACTGAAGCTTTCTTT. The chain combines TRBV19 with TRBJ1-1; D might be TRBD1 (5 bases). The germline gives CDR1 LNHDA, CDR2 SQIVND (reference sequence). The CDR3 runs 16 residues. V gave up 1 base and J gave up 1 base, with 13 bases separating them.

Here the CDR3 reads CASFKSGDYGYTF. The CDR3 DNA sequence: TGTGCCAGCTTCAAATCAGGAGACTATGGCTACACCTTC. This chain uses TRBV6-5 with TRBJ1-2; D gene uncertain. CDR3 length: 13 residues. V dropped 8 bases and J dropped 3 bases, with 13 bases sitting between them. The germline V gene has CDR1 MNHEY and CDR2 SVGAGI.

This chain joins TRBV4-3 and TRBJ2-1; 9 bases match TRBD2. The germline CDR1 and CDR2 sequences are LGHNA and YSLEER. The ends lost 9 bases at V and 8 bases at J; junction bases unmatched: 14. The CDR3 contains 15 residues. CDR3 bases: TGCGCCAGTACCTTTCATAGCGGGAGTTCAGATGAGCAGTTCTTC. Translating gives CASTFHSGSSDEQFF.

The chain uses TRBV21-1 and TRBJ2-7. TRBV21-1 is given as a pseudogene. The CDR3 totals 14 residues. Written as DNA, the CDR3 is TGTGCCAGCAGCAAAGACCCGGGACGGCACGAGCAGTACTTC. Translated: CASSKDPGRHEQYF.

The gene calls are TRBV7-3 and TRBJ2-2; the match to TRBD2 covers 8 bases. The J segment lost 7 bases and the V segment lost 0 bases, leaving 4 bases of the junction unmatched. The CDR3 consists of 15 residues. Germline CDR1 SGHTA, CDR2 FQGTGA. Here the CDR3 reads CASSLTGRVNGELFF. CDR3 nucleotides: TGTGCCAGCAGCTTAACCGGGAGGGTCAACGGGGAGCTGTTTTTT.

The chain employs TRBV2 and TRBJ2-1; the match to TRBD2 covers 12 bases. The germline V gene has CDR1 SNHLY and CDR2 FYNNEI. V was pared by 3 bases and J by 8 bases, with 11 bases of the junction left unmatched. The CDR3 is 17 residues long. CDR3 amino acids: CASSDPPLAGGVDEQFF. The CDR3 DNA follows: TGTGCCAGCAGTGACCCCCCTCTAGCGGGAGGGGTCGATGAGCAGTTCTTC. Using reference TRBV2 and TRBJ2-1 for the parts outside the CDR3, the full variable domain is EPEVTQTPSHQVTQMGQEVILRCVPISNHLYFYWYRQILGQKVEFLVSFYNNEISEKSEIFDDQFSVERPDGSNFTLKIRSTKLEDSAMYFCASSDPPLAGGVDEQFFGPGTRLTVL.

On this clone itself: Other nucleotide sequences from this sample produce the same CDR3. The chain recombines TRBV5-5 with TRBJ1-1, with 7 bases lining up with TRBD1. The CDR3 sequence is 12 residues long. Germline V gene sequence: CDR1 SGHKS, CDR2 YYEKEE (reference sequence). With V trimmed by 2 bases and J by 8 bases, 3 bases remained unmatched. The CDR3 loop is CASSLRQGEAFF. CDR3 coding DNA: TGTGCCAGCAGCTTACGACAGGGAGAAGCTTTCTTT. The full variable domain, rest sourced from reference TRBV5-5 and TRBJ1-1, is DAGVTQSPTHLIKTRGQQVTLRCSPISGHKSVSWYQQVLGQGPQFIFQYYEKEERGRGNFPDRFSARQFPNYSSELNVNALLLGDSALYLCASSLRQGEAFFGQGTRLTVV.

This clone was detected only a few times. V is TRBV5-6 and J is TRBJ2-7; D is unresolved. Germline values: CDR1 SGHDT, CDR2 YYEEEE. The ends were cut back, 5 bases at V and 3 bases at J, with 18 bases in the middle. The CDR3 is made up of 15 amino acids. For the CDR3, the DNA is TGTGCCAGCAGAAGATCCCCGATAGGCCACTACGAGCAGTACTTC. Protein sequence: CASRRSPIGHYEQYF. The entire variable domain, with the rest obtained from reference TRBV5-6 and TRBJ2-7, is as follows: DAGVTQSPTHLIKTRGQQVTLRCSPKSGHDTVSWYQQALGQGPQFIFQYYEEEERQRGNFPDRFSGHQFPNYSSELNVNALLLGDSALYLCASRRSPIGHYEQYFGPGTRLTVT.

For the CDR3, the DNA is TGTGCCAGCAGCTTAACGGGGGTAGCGGACACCGGGGAGCTGTTTTTT. Protein sequence: CASSLTGVADTGELFF. V is TRBV7-3 and J is TRBJ2-2; possible D gene TRBD2, 6 bases. CDR3 length: 16 residues. The V end was cut by 0 bases, the J end by 3 bases, with 11 bases between. In germline, CDR1 is SGHTA, CDR2 FQGTGA.

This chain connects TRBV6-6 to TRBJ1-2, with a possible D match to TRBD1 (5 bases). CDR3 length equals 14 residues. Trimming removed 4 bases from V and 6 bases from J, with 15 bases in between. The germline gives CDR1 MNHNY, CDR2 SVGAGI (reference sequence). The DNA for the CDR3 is TGTGCCAGCAGTTCCGAGGGACGTCCCCATGGCTACACCTTC. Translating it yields CASSSEGRPHGYTF.

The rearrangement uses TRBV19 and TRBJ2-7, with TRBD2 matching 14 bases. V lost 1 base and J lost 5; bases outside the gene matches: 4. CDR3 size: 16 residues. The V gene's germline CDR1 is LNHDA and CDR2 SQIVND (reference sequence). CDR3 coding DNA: TGTGCCAGTAGTATAGTGTCGGGACTAGCGGGAGACGAGCAGTACTTC. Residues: CASSIVSGLAGDEQYF.

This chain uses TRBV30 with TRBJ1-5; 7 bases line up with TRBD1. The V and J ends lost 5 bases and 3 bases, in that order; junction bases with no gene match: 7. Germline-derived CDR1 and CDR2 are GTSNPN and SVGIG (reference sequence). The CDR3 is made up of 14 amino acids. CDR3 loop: CAWDRGRNNQPQHF. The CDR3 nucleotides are TGTGCCTGGGATAGGGGGCGAAACAATCAGCCCCAGCATTTT.

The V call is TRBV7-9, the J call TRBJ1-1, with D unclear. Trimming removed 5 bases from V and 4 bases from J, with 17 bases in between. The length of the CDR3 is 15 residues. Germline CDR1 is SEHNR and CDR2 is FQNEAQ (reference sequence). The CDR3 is CASSHSWEVLTEAFF. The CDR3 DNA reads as TGTGCCAGCAGCCACTCATGGGAGGTCCTCACTGAAGCTTTCTTT.

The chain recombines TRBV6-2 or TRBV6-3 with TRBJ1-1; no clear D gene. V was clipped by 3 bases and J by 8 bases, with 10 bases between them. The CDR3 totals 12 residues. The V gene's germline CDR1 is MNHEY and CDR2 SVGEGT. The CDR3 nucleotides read TGTGCCAGCAGTTATGGTGGTCAAGAAGCTTTCTTT. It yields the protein CASSYGGQEAFF.